Presented here are 25 T cell receptor beta chains from one specimen sequenced in a study of blood T cells in healthy people across ages. Using a J-beta primer mix together with a sample-barcoded 5' primer, a second PCR was run for about 6 to 11 cycles. TCRdb passed the 5' RACE reads through MiXCR, listing each CDR3 protein once. The sample holds around 1,800,000 distinct CDR3 sequences, about two fifths seen once. Source material: blood. These receptors were taken from a human donor in good health.

This clonotype was observed a few times. The chain uses TRBV7-9 and TRBJ2-3; D uncertain. Trimming took off 4 bases at V and 9 bases at J, with 11 bases between the two ends. CDR1 and CDR2 from the germline V gene are SEHNR and FQNEAQ (reference sequence). This CDR3 spans 12 amino acids. CDR3 DNA: TGTGCCAGCAGCTCCTCGCCCGGCACGCAGTATTTT. Encoded protein: CASSSSPGTQYF.

This clonotype was seen once. Its ends do not fully match the called genes, so a read error is possible. This chain uses TRBV20-1 with TRBJ2-5; no clear D gene. Germline values: CDR1 DFQATT, CDR2 SNEGSKA (reference sequence). CDR3 length: 12 amino acids. The CDR3 protein is CRARLGGETQYF. CDR3 sequence (DNA): TGCAGGGCTAGATTGGGTGGAGAGACCCAGTACTTC.

This clonotype was seen only once. The V gene is TRBV6-5, the J gene TRBJ1-1, with D maybe TRBD1 (6 bases). Trimming shortened V by 4 bases and J by 2 bases, and 14 bases separated the two germline ends. The CDR3 has 15 residues. Looked up from germline, CDR1 is MNHEY and CDR2 is SVGAGI. CDR3 in amino acids: CASSFRTALNTEAFF. In DNA, the CDR3 is TGTGCCAGCAGTTTCCGGACAGCCCTAAACACTGAAGCTTTCTTT.

The chain combines TRBV20-1 with TRBJ2-1; possibly TRBD2 for D (6 bases). Germline assignment: CDR1 DFQATT and CDR2 SNEGSKA (reference sequence). Trimming left V 5 bases short and J 10 bases short, with 15 bases between. The CDR3 loop spans 12 amino acids. The CDR3 loop reads CSAPGVAEEQFF. CDR3 bases: TGCAGTGCTCCGGGGGTCGCGGAGGAGCAGTTCTTC.

This clonotype was found a few times. The chain uses TRBV5-1 and TRBJ1-1; no reliable D call. The V and J ends lost 5 bases and 4 bases respectively, with 12 bases between them. This CDR3 has 13 amino acids. The germline V gene has CDR1 SGHRS and CDR2 YFSETQ. This CDR3 reads CASRLGQSTEAFF. In nucleotides, the CDR3 is TGCGCCAGCAGACTCGGCCAGAGCACTGAAGCTTTCTTT.

This clonotype has a handful of counts. V and J are TRBV10-3 and TRBJ2-7; D could derive from TRBD1 or TRBD2 (5 bases each). Germline assignment: CDR1 ENHRY and CDR2 SYGVKD. The CDR3 runs to 17 residues. The germline V and J ends were trimmed by 0 bases and 3 bases, with 18 bases remaining between them. Here the CDR3 DNA reads TGTGCCATCAGTGAGTCCCCCACTGGGACCCCCAACTACGAGCAGTACTTC. Its protein product is CAISESPTGTPNYEQYF.

The chain joins TRBV12-3 or TRBV12-4 to TRBJ1-5; D gene uncertain. There are 12 residues in the CDR3. Trimming stripped 6 bases from V and 9 bases from J, with 12 bases between. The CDR3 nucleotides are TGTGCCAGCAGCCTGAACCCGGGGCCCCAGCATTTT. Its protein product is CASSLNPGPQHF.

The chain joins TRBV18 to TRBJ1-2; D ambiguous. This CDR3 has 14 residues. Trimming took 0 bases from V and 6 from J, leaving 11 bases between them. The germline gives CDR1 KGHSH, CDR2 LQKENI. CDR3 nucleotide sequence: TGTGCCAGCTCACCACCCTCCGGGAACCATGGCTACACCTTC. Its translation: CASSPPSGNHGYTF.

The chain carries TRBV18 and TRBJ2-1, with 11 bases aligning to TRBD2. There are 16 residues in the CDR3. V shed 5 bases and J 4 bases; nucleotides not matched to a gene: 7. Germline-derived CDR1 and CDR2 are KGHSH and LQKENI. CDR3 nucleotide sequence: TGTGCCAGCTCATCTCGACTAGCGGGGACTTACAATGAGCAGTTCTTC. The encoded protein is CASSSRLAGTYNEQFF. Supplemented by reference TRBV18 and TRBJ2-1, the full variable domain reads NAGVMQNPRHLVRRRGQEARLRCSPMKGHSHVYWYRQLPEEGLKFMVYLQKENIIDESGMPKERFSAEFPKEGPSILRIQQVVRGDSAAYFCASSSRLAGTYNEQFFGPGTRLTVL.

The CDR3 loop reads CASRVTSGETDTQYF. Written as DNA, the CDR3 is TGTGCCAGCAGAGTGACTAGCGGGGAAACAGATACGCAGTATTTT. The chain has TRBV12-3 or TRBV12-4 and TRBJ2-3; TRBD2 aligns across 11 bases. V dropped 6 bases and J dropped 3; count of bases not matched to a gene: 5. The CDR3 extends over 15 amino acids.

This chain uses TRBV3-1 with TRBJ2-7, with 7 nucleotides matching TRBD1. CDR3 length equals 14 residues. Trimming took 4 bases from V and 7 from J; bases not matched to a gene: 10. Germline values: CDR1 LGHDT, CDR2 YNNKEL (reference sequence). The CDR3 bases are TGTGCCAGCAGCCTAAGTAGGGGGCACACGGAGCAGTACTTC. Amino acids: CASSLSRGHTEQYF.

This chain uses TRBV4-3 with TRBJ2-1, with D perhaps matching TRBD1 (5 bases). V was cut by 0 bases and J by 7 bases, with 19 bases left in between. The CDR3 is 17 amino acids. Germline lookup yields CDR1 LGHNA and CDR2 YSLEER. Here the CDR3 DNA reads TGCGCCAGCAGCCAAGATCGCAGGGTTCCCTCGGATAATGAGCAGTTCTTC. This encodes CASSQDRRVPSDNEQFF.

J is TRBJ2-3 and V is TRBV20-1; perhaps TRBD2 as D (6 bases). V was cut by 5 bases and J by 1 base, with 13 bases left in between. This CDR3 is built from 14 residues. Germline CDR1 and CDR2: DFQATT and SNEGSKA (reference sequence). CDR3 bases: TGCAGTGCTCCCGCGCGGGGACGCACAGATACGCAGTATTTT. Protein product: CSAPARGRTDTQYF.

V gene TRBV20-1 combines with J gene TRBJ1-5, with D maybe TRBD1 (5 bases). Trimming cost V 5 bases and J 5 bases, with 13 bases left between them. This CDR3 region has 13 residues. Germline loops: CDR1 DFQATT, CDR2 SNEGSKA (reference sequence). In nucleotides, the CDR3 is TGCAGTGCTCTCAGGGCCCCGGATCAGCCCCAGCATTTT. Protein: CSALRAPDQPQHF.

The J gene is TRBJ2-1, the V gene TRBV7-3; D is perhaps TRBD1 (6 bases). V was clipped by 5 bases and J by 4 bases, with 18 bases between them. The germline V gene encodes CDR1 SGHTA and CDR2 FQGTGA. This CDR3 has 16 amino acids. DNA of the CDR3: TGTGCCAGCAGCCCAGCGTCTGGACAGTATTACAATGAGCAGTTCTTC. It translates to CASSPASGQYYNEQFF. The full variable domain, rest sourced from reference TRBV7-3 and TRBJ2-1, is GAGVSQTPSNKVTEKGKYVELRCDPISGHTALYWYRQSLGQGPEFLIYFQGTGAADDSGLPNDRFFAVRPEGSVSTLKIQRTERGDSAVYLCASSPASGQYYNEQFFGPGTRLTVL.

V usage is TRBV7-6 and J usage is TRBJ1-4; D is unclear. With 4 bases removed from V and 7 bases from J, the gap between germline ends came to 13 bases. This CDR3 has 14 residues. Germline-derived CDR1 and CDR2 are SGHVS and FNYEAQ. The CDR3 protein is CASSSSRLSEKLFF. The CDR3, as DNA: TGTGCCAGCAGCTCCTCACGGCTTAGTGAAAAACTGTTTTTT.

The chain combines TRBV7-2 with TRBJ2-5; 9 bases are a match to TRBD1. From germline, CDR1 is SGHTA and CDR2 FQGNSA. With 4 bases clipped from V and 5 bases from J, the junction kept 8 bases outside the gene matches. The length of the CDR3 is 15 residues. The chain's CDR3 is CASSSGQGLSETQYF. The CDR3 DNA reads TGTGCCAGCAGCTCAGGACAGGGGCTGTCGGAGACCCAGTACTTC.

The V call is TRBV29-1, the J call TRBJ1-2, with 7 bases aligning to TRBD1. From germline, CDR1 is SQVTM and CDR2 ANQGSEA. The CDR3 sequence is 15 residues long. Germline trimming cut 4 bases from V and 8 bases from J; bases unmatched to any gene: 16. CDR3: CSVGDTRQGTRGYTF. In DNA, the CDR3 is TGCAGCGTTGGGGATACGAGACAGGGCACAAGAGGCTACACCTTC. The entire variable domain, with the rest obtained from reference TRBV29-1 and TRBJ1-2, is as follows: SAVISQKPSRDICQRGTSLTIQCQVDSQVTMMFWYRQQPGQSLTLIATANQGSEATYESGFVIDKFPISRPNLTFSTLTVSNMSPEDSSIYLCSVGDTRQGTRGYTFGSGTRLTVV.

This clonotype was counted only a few times. The chain links TRBV6-6 to TRBJ1-2; D possibly corresponds to TRBD1 (6 bases). Germline values: CDR1 MNHNY, CDR2 SVGAGI (reference sequence). Trimming pared 2 bases from V and 4 bases from J, leaving 14 bases between. There are 15 residues in the CDR3. The CDR3 DNA reads TGTGCCAGCAGTTACATCCAGGGGCTGGCCTATGGCTACACCTTC. As protein: CASSYIQGLAYGYTF.

Many counts were recorded for this clonotype. The chain employs TRBV20-1 and TRBJ1-5; D gene unclear. V gave up 5 bases and J gave up 1 base, with 6 bases separating them. This CDR3 comprises 12 residues. Germline V lookup: CDR1 DFQATT, CDR2 SNEGSKA (reference sequence). This CDR3 reads CSASGSNQPQHF. The CDR3 nucleotides are TGCAGTGCTTCCGGGAGCAATCAGCCCCAGCATTTT.

This clonotype was observed a handful of times. The rearrangement uses TRBV5-1 and TRBJ2-7; TRBD2 matches 12 bases. The CDR3 length is 14 residues. J lost 5 bases, V lost 4 bases, and 4 bases had no gene match. Per germline, CDR1 SGHRS and CDR2 YFSETQ. The CDR3 nucleotides read TGCGCCAGCAGCGGGACTAGCGGGCCCCACGAGCAGTACTTC. Residues: CASSGTSGPHEQYF.

The sample holds a few counts of this clonotype. The CDR3 nucleotides are TGTGCCACCAGTCTCGAAGGGAATGAGCAGTTCTTC. This encodes CATSLEGNEQFF. V and J are TRBV24-1 and TRBJ2-1; no reliable D call. The CDR3 is 12 residues long. Trimming shortened V by 6 bases and J by 7 bases, and 9 bases separated the two germline ends. CDR1 and CDR2 (germline): KGHDR, SFDVKD.

The chain carries TRBV7-9 and TRBJ1-2; no clear D. Per the germline V gene, CDR1 is SEHNR and CDR2 is FQNEAQ (reference sequence). Trimming removed 5 bases from V and 6 bases from J, with 19 bases in between. The CDR3 is 15 amino acids. The CDR3 DNA follows: TGTGCCAGCAGCCCCCTGGGATGGGTTGGTGATGGCTACACCTTC. Its protein is CASSPLGWVGDGYTF. Full variable domain (missing parts from reference TRBV7-9 and TRBJ1-2): DTGVSQNPRHKITKRGQNVTFRCDPISEHNRLYWYRQTLGQGPEFLTYFQNEAQLEKSRLLSDRFSAERPKGSFSTLEIQRTEQGDSAMYLCASSPLGWVGDGYTFGSGTRLTVV.

A few counts support this clonotype. This clone may be a read error of a much larger clone one base away. The chain is built from TRBV12-3 or TRBV12-4 and TRBJ2-2, with TRBD2 matching over 8 bases. CDR3 size: 14 residues. The CDR3 loop reads CASSDSGDTGERFF. Written as DNA, the CDR3 is TGTGCCAGCAGTGATAGCGGGGACACCGGGGAGCGGTTTTTT.

About this clonotype: The CDR3 ends on some other residue instead of the conserved phenylalanine or tryptophan, so this is likely a read error. The rearrangement links TRBV7-2 to TRBJ2-7, with D perhaps matching TRBD2 (8 bases). The germline V gene encodes CDR1 SGHTA and CDR2 FQGNSA. The CDR3 length is 17 residues. V lost 6 bases and J 0 bases, leaving 21 bases between the germline ends. CDR3 in amino acids: CASSYAGRGRPSYEQYL. CDR3 bases: TGTGCCAGCAGTTATGCCGGGAGGGGGCGACCCTCCTACGAGCAGTACTTG.